This T cell receptor beta chain was captured in a study of cytomegalovirus exposure and HLA in healthy donors. General study findings and limits: A few CMV-associated chains were confirmed in vitro to be specific for CMV antigens. Some TCR beta chains (roughly 160 of them) were listed as cytomegalovirus-associated.

The CDR3 has 14 amino acids. The ends were cut back, 6 bases at V and 9 bases at J, with 17 bases in the middle. The germline gives CDR1 SNHLY, CDR2 FYNNEI. This clone appeared once. The antigen remains undetermined. PCR primers comprised 60 Vbeta and 13 Jbeta primers. Data came from immunoSEQ multiplex PCR; TCRdb stores just in-frame clones and leaves some out. The top ten hold around 2.6% of the sample, which has roughly 200,000 clones, 70% seen once. This sequence was found in a man in his forties or fifties in good health and CMV-seropositive. The chain couples TRBV2 to TRBJ2-2, with D perhaps TRBD1 (6 bases). The material sequenced was PBMCs. CDR3 nucleotides: TGTGCCAGCAGATTTTTACAGGGTATCCGGGAGCTGTTTTTT. Protein sequence: CASRFLQGIRELFF.